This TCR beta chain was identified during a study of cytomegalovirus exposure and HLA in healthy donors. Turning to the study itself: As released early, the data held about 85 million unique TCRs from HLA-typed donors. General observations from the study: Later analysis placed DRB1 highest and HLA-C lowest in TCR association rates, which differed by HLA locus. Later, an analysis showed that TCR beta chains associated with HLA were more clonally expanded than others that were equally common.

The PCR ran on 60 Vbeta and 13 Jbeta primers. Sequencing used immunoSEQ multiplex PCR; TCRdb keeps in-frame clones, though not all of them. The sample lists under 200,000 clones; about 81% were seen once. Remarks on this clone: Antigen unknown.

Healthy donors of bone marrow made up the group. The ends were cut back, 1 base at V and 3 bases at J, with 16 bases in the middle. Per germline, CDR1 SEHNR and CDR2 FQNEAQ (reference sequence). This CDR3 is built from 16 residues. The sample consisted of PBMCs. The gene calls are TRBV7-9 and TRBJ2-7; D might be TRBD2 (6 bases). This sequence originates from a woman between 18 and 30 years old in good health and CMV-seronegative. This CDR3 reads CASSLEGPGLGYEQYF. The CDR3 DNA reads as TGTGCCAGCAGCTTAGAAGGGCCGGGACTGGGCTACGAGCAGTACTTC.